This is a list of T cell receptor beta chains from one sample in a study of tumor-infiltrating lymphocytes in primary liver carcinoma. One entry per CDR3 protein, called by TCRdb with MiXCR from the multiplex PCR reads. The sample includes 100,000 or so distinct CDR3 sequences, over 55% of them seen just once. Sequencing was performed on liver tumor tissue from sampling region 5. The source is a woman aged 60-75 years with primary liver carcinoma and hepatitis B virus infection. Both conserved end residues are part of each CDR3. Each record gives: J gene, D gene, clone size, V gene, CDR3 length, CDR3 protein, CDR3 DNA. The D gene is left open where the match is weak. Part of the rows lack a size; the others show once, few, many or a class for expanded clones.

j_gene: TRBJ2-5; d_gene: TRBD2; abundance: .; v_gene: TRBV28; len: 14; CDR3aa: CANSRLAGGETQYF; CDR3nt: TGTGCCAACAGTAGACTAGCGGGGGGCGAGACCCAGTACTTC
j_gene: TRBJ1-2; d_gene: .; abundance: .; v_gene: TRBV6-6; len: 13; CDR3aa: CVTSDGMNYGYTF; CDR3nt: TGTGTCACCTCGGACGGGATGAACTATGGCTACACCTTC
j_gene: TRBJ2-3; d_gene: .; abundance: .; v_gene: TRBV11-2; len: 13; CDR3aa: CARSLGRGDTQYF; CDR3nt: TGCGCCAGGAGCTTAGGTCGAGGAGATACGCAGTATTTT
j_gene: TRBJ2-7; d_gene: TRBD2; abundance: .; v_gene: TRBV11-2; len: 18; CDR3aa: CASSLDRVGLAGPYEQYF; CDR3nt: TGTGCCAGCAGCTTAGATAGGGTCGGCCTAGCGGGTCCCTACGAGCAGTACTTC
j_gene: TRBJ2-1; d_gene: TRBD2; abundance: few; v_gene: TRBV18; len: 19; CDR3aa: CASSPGALPGLPFSYEQFF; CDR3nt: TGTGCCAGCTCACCCGGCGCCCTACCGGGACTACCCTTTTCGTATGAGCAGTTCTTC
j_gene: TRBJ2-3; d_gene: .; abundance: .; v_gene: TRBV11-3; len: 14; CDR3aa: CACSFRTGTDTHYF; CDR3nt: TGTGCCTGCAGCTTCAGGACTGGCACAGATACGCACTATTTT
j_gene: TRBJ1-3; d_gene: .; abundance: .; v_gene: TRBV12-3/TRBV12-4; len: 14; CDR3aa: CASSFRLAGNTIYF; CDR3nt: TGTGCCAGCAGTTTCCGACTGGCCGGAAACACCATATATTTT
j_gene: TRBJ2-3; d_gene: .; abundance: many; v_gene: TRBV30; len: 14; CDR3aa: CAWRRERETDTQYF; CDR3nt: TGTGCCTGGAGGCGGGAAAGGGAAACAGATACGCAGTATTTT
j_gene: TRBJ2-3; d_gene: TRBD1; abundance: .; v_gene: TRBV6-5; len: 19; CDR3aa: CACSCPPPDRGGQADTQYF; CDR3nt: TGTGCTTGCAGCTGCCCCCCCCCTGACAGGGGCGGTCAAGCTGATACGCAGTATTTT
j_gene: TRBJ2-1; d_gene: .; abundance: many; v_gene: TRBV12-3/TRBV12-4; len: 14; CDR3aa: CASSLTLGYNEQFF; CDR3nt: TGTGCCAGCAGTTTAACTCTGGGATACAATGAGCAGTTCTTC
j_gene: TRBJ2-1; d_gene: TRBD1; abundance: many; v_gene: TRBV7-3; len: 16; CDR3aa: CASSKTRDRVHNEQFF; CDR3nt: TGTGCCAGCAGCAAGACCCGGGACAGGGTTCACAATGAGCAGTTCTTC
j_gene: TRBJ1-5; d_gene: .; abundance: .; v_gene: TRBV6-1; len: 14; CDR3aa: CASSESRYNQPQHF; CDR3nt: TGTGCCAGCAGTGAGAGCAGGTACAATCAGCCCCAGCATTTT
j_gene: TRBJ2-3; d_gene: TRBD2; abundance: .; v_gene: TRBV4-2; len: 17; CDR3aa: CASSQVGSGAVTDTQYF; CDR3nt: TGTGCCAGCAGTCAAGTTGGGAGCGGGGCGGTCACAGATACGCAGTATTTT
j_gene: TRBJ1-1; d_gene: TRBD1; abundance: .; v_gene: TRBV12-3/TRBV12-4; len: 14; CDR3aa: CASSPQGGPTEALF; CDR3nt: TGTGCCAGCAGCCCGCAGGGGGGGCCCACTGAAGCTCTCTTT
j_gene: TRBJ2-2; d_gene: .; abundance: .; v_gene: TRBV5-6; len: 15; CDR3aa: CAITHGQGGTGELSF; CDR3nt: TGTGCCATCACCCACGGACAGGGAGGGACCGGGGAGCTGTCTTTT
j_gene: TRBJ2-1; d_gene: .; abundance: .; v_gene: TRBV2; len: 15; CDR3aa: CVSRVNRGGYNEQFF; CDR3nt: TGTGTCAGCAGGGTAAACAGGGGGGGGTACAATGAGCAGTTCTTC
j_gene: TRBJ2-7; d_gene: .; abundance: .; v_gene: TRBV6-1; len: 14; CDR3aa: CASSEAIEGYEQYF; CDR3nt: TGTGCCAGCAGTGAAGCTATCGAGGGTTACGAACAGTACTTC
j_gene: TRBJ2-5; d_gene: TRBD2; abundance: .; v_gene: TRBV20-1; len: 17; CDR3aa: CSARYQTSGSIVETQCF; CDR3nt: TGCAGTGCTAGATACCAGACTAGCGGGAGCATTGTAGAGACCCAGTGCTTC
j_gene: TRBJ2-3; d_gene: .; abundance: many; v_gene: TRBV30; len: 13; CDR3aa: CAWSAAGTDTQYF; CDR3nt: TGTGCCTGGAGTGCGGCAGGCACAGATACGCAGTATTTT
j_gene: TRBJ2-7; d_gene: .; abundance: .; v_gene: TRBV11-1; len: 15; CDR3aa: CASCPRTAGLREQCF; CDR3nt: TGTGCCAGCTGCCCTCGGACAGCAGGATTACGCGAGCAGTGCTTC
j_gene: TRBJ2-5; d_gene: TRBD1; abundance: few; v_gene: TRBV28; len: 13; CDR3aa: CASSWDRTQTQYF; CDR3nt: TGTGCCAGCAGTTGGGACAGGACACAGACCCAGTACTTC
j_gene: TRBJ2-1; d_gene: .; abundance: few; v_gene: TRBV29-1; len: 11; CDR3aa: CSVALDVEQLF; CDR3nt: TGCAGCGTTGCGTTAGATGTTGAGCAGTTATTC
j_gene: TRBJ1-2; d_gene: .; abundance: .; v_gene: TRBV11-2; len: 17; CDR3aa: CVSSLDQIRALRYGYTF; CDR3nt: TGTGTCAGCAGCTTAGATCAGATCAGGGCGCTGCGCTATGGCTACACTTTC
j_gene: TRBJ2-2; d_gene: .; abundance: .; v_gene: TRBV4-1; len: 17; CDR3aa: CANNQVDMGFPSGELFF; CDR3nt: TGCGCCAACAACCAAGTAGACATGGGATTTCCGTCCGGGGAGCTGTTTTTT
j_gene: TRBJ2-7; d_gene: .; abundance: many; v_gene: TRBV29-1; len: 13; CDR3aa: CSAGNPGTGEQYF; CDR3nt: TGCAGCGCCGGCAACCCCGGAACAGGGGAGCAGTACTTC
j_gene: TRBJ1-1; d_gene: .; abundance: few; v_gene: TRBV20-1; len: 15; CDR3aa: CSARREGPQNTEAFF; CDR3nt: TGCAGTGCTAGGAGAGAGGGGCCGCAGAACACTGAAGCTTTCTTT
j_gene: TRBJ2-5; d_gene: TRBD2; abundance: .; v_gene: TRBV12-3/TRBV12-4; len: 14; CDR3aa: CASSPSSGKGAQYF; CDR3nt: TGTGCCAGCAGTCCGTCTAGCGGGAAAGGGGCCCAGTACTTC
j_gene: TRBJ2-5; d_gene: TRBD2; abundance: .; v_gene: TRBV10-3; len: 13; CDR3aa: CAISGTSRETQYF; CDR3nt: TGTGCCATCAGTGGGACTAGCAGAGAGACCCAGTACTTC
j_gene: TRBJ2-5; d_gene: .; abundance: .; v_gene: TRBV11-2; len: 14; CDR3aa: CDSSPPLGKETQYF; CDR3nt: TGTGACAGCAGCCCCCCGCTGGGGAAAGAGACCCAGTACTTC
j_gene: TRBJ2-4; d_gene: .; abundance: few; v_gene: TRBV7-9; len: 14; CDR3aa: CASSFSRAKNIQYF; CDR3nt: TGTGCCAGCAGCTTTAGCAGGGCCAAAAACATTCAGTACTTC
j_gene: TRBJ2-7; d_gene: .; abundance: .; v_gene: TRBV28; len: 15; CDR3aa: CASSLPGRGTYEQYF; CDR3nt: TGTGCCAGCAGTCTGCCGGGTAGGGGGACCTACGAGCAGTACTTC
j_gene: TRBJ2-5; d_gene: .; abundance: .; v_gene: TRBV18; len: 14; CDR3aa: CASSPGRFQETQYF; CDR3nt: TGTGCCAGCTCCCCGGGGCGGTTTCAAGAGACCCAGTACTTC
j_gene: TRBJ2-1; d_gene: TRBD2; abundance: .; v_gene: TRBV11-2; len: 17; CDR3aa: CASSRRLAGGPGDGQLF; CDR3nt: TGTGCGAGCAGCAGGAGACTAGCGGGAGGGCCGGGGGATGGGCAGCTCTTC
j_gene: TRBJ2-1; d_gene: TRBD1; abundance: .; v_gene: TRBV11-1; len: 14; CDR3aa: CASSEIGTGRERFF; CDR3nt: TGTGCCAGCAGCGAGATCGGGACAGGGCGGGAGCGGTTCTTC
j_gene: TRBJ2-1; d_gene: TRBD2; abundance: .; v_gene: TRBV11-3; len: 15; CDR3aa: CASSFGTSGKHEQFF; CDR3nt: TGTGCCAGCAGCTTCGGTACTAGCGGGAAGCATGAGCAGTTCTTC
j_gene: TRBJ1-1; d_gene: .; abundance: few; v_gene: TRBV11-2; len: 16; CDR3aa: CASSLSFLRGLIEAFF; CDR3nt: TGTGCCAGCAGTTTATCATTCTTGCGGGGGCTCATAGAAGCTTTCTTT
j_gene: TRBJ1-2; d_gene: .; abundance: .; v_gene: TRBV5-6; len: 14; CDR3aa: CASSLDRVNYGYTF; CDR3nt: TGTGCCAGCAGCTTGGACAGGGTCAACTATGGCTACACCTTC
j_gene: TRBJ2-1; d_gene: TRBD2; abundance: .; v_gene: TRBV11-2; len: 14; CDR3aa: CASSLSGSLNEHFF; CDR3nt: TGTGCCAGCAGCCTCAGCGGGAGCCTCAATGAGCACTTCTTC
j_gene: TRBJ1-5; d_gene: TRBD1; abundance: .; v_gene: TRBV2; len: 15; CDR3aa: CATNPGQGKNQPQHF; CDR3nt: TGTGCCACCAACCCCGGACAGGGGAAAAATCAGCCCCAGCATTTT
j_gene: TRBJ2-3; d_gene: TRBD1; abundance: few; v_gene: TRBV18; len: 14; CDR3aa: CASSLGQGTDTQYF; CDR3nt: TGTGCCAGCTCTCTCGGACAGGGCACAGATACGCAGTATTTT
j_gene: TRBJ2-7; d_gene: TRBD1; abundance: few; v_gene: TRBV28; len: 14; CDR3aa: CASSPGTGVYEQYF; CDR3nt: TGTGCCAGCAGTCCCGGGACAGGGGTCTACGAGCAGTACTTC
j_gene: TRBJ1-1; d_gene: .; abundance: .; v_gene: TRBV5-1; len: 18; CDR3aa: CVSSLGRGDGGDYIEAFF; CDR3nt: TGTGTCAGCAGCTTGGGGCGAGGAGACGGTGGGGATTACATTGAAGCTTTCTTT
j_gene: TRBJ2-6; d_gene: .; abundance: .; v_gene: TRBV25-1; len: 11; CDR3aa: CTSTGANVLTF; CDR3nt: TGTACCAGCACTGGGGCCAACGTCCTGACTTTC
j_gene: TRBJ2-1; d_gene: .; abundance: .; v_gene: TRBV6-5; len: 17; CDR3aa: CASSHSLAPSSYYEQFF; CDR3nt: TGTGCCAGCAGTCATTCCCTAGCGCCGAGCTCCTACTATGAGCAGTTCTTC
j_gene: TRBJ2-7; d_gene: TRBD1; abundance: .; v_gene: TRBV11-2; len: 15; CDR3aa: CASSLVGQHSYEQYF; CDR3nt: TGTGCCAGCAGCTTAGTGGGACAGCACTCCTACGAGCAATACTTC
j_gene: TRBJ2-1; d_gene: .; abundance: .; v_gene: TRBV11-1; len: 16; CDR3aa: CASGSAEKFSWNEQFF; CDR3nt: TGTGCCAGCGGCTCAGCTGAGAAATTTTCCTGGAATGAGCAGTTCTTC
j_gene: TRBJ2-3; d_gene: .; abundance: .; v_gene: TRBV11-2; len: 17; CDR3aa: CTSSPNRGNWLGDTQYF; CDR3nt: TGTACCAGCAGCCCGAATCGCGGGAACTGGTTAGGAGATACGCAGTACTTT